The 21 T cell receptor beta chains below were found in one sample sequenced in a study of cytomegalovirus exposure and HLA in healthy donors. The PCR had 60 Vbeta and 13 Jbeta primers. The protocol was immunoSEQ multiplex PCR, while the TCRdb copy is restricted to in-frame clones and leaves out a portion. The data contain roughly 120,000 clones, roughly 78% of them singletons. The sample comprised PBMCs. These receptors were taken from a male donor in good health and CMV-seronegative.

The chain recombines TRBV30 with TRBJ2-7, with D tentatively TRBD1 (6 bases). CDR1 is GTSNPN and CDR2 is SVGIG in the germline V gene (reference sequence). Trimming took off 1 base at V and 7 bases at J, with 38 bases between the two ends. This CDR3 contains 21 residues. The CDR3 nucleotides are TGTGCCTGGAGTGCAATCAAGACGTCTATTCCGCCGGGACACTCGGCCAGGGAGCAGTACTTC. Its protein product is CAWSAIKTSIPPGHSAREQYF.

This clone has only a few counts. The chain links TRBV19 to TRBJ1-1; 7 nucleotides line up with TRBD1. The CDR3 contains 13 residues. V lost 5 bases and J lost 3; bases outside the gene matches: 3. In germline, CDR1 is LNHDA, CDR2 SQIVND (reference sequence). This CDR3 reads CASSDRADTEAFF. As DNA, the CDR3 is TGTGCCAGTAGTGACAGGGCGGACACTGAAGCTTTCTTT.

On this clone itself: A junction boundary mismatches the germline segment, possibly from a read error. The rearrangement joins TRBV11-2 to TRBJ1-2, with 7 positions matching TRBD1. Germline CDR1 SGHAT, CDR2 FQNNGV. The CDR3 consists of 13 residues. This CDR3 reads CASSLEQGTPAPF. The CDR3 DNA follows: TGTGCCAGCAGCTTAGAACAGGGGACCCCCGCACCCTTC.

J is TRBJ2-7 and V is TRBV5-4; TRBD1 matches at 9 bases. The ends lost 0 bases at V and 2 bases at J; junction bases unmatched: 0. The V gene's germline CDR1 is SGHNT and CDR2 YYREEE (reference sequence). The CDR3 is made up of 14 amino acids. The CDR3 region has the DNA TGTGCCAGCAGCTTGGGACAGGGGGCCTACGAGCAGTACTTC. It is translated as CASSLGQGAYEQYF.

CDR3 residues: CASSPKAGQGWEKLFF. DNA for the CDR3: TGTGCCAGCAGCCCTAAGGCGGGACAGGGGTGGGAAAAACTGTTTTTT. This rearrangement joins TRBV4-2 to TRBJ1-4, with 10 positions matching TRBD1. Losses at the gene ends were 4 bases for V and 8 bases for J; bases not matched to a gene: 10. From germline, CDR1 is LGHNA and CDR2 YNFKEQ. This CDR3 comprises 16 residues.

The table lists this clone with a few counts. V and J are TRBV5-4 and TRBJ1-2, with D possibly being TRBD1 (5 bases). V was cut by 1 base and J by 0 bases, with 10 bases left in between. This CDR3 has 15 residues. Germline V gene sequence: CDR1 SGHNT, CDR2 YYREEE (reference sequence). CDR3 loop: CASSLSGRANYGYTF. CDR3 DNA sequence: TGTGCCAGCAGCTTGTCCGGCAGGGCTAACTATGGCTACACCTTC.

The chain couples TRBV29-1 to TRBJ2-5; D is perhaps TRBD2 (6 bases). The CDR3 extends over 11 amino acids. CDR1 and CDR2 (germline): SQVTM, ANQGSEA. V was clipped by 7 bases and J by 1 base, with 7 bases between them. Here the CDR3 DNA reads TGCAGCGGGGGGGTCCAAGAGACCCAGTACTTC. It yields the protein CSGGVQETQYF.

This chain links TRBV4-2 with TRBJ2-3, with 10 positions matching TRBD2. The ends lost 0 bases at V and 5 bases at J; junction bases unmatched: 14. In germline, CDR1 is LGHNA, CDR2 YNFKEQ. The CDR3 is made up of 19 amino acids. The CDR3 loop reads CASSQEPFLAGVMGDTQYF. CDR3 nucleotide sequence: TGTGCCAGCAGCCAAGAGCCCTTTCTAGCGGGGGTTATGGGAGATACGCAGTATTTT.

This chain uses TRBV4-1 with TRBJ2-7; D remains ambiguous. The germline V and J ends were trimmed by 3 bases and 6 bases, with 18 bases remaining between them. In germline, CDR1 is MGHRA, CDR2 YSYEKL. The CDR3 totals 15 residues. In DNA form, the CDR3 reads TGCGCCAGCAGCCATCGGTCTACTTTGAATTTCGAGCAGTACTTC. Protein: CASSHRSTLNFEQYF.

DNA of the CDR3: TGTGCCTGGAGTGTAACCTTGAAGGGGGACTATGGCTACACCTTC. Its translation: CAWSVTLKGDYGYTF. The chain carries TRBV30 and TRBJ1-2; tentative D call: TRBD1 (6 bases). This CDR3 is 15 amino acids long. Germline CDR1 and CDR2: GTSNPN and SVGIG (reference sequence). V dropped 0 bases and J dropped 3 bases, with 14 bases sitting between them.

This chain joins TRBV6-5 and TRBJ1-5; TRBD1 is a possible D gene (5 bases). Germline V gene lookup returns CDR1 MNHEY and CDR2 SVGAGI. This CDR3 is 14 amino acids long. The V end lost 6 bases, the J end lost 6 bases, and 15 bases lay between the germline ends. CDR3 coding DNA: TGTGCCAGCAGGCCAAACGGGGGTTCTCAGCCCCAGCATTTT. Translated: CASRPNGGSQPQHF.

The chain uses TRBV18 and TRBJ2-7, with 9 bases lining up with TRBD1. J was trimmed by 2 bases and V by 5 bases; bases with no gene match: 10. Germline assignment: CDR1 KGHSH and CDR2 LQKENI. The CDR3 contains 16 residues. The CDR3, as DNA: TGTGCCAGCTCAATGTTTTTTGGGACAGGGCCCTACGAGCAGTACTTC. Translation gives CASSMFFGTGPYEQYF. Together with reference TRBV18 and TRBJ2-7, the CDR3 gives the full variable domain: NAGVMQNPRHLVRRRGQEARLRCSPMKGHSHVYWYRQLPEEGLKFMVYLQKENIIDESGMPKERFSAEFPKEGPSILRIQQVVRGDSAAYFCASSMFFGTGPYEQYFGPGTRLTVT.

The rearrangement uses TRBV4-1 and TRBJ1-1; possibly TRBD1 for D (5 bases). Trimming stripped 3 bases from V and 0 bases from J, with 11 bases between. CDR3 length: 15 residues. The germline CDR1 and CDR2 sequences are MGHRA and YSYEKL. The CDR3 is CASSQETAMNTEAFF. The CDR3, as DNA: TGCGCCAGCAGCCAGGAGACAGCAATGAACACTGAAGCTTTCTTT.

The chain combines TRBV14 with TRBJ2-1; TRBD1 aligns across 9 bases. The CDR3 covers 16 residues. Germline V gene lookup returns CDR1 SGHDN and CDR2 FVKESK. V lost 4 bases, J lost 4 bases, and 8 bases stayed unmatched. CDR3 loop: CASSLRRTGAYNEQFF. The CDR3 nucleotides are TGTGCCAGCAGCCTGAGGAGGACAGGGGCTTACAATGAGCAGTTCTTC.

The chain joins TRBV5-1 to TRBJ2-3; 10 nucleotides agree with TRBD1. The CDR3 has 14 amino acids. CDR1 and CDR2 (germline): SGHRS, YFSETQ. V gave up 4 bases and J gave up 3 bases; unmatched junction bases: 2. The CDR3 sequence: CASSRGQGTDTQYF. In nucleotides, the CDR3 is TGCGCCAGCAGCCGGGGACAGGGGACAGATACGCAGTATTTT.

The chain uses TRBV5-4 and TRBJ1-6; TRBD1 is a possible D gene (5 bases). The germline V and J ends were trimmed by 0 bases and 7 bases, with 14 bases remaining between them. This CDR3 is 16 amino acids long. Looked up from germline, CDR1 is SGHNT and CDR2 is YYREEE (reference sequence). The CDR3: CASSLAAGSLNSPLHF. CDR3 DNA: TGTGCCAGCAGCTTGGCGGCAGGGTCTTTGAATTCACCCCTCCACTTT.

The chain uses TRBV5-6 and TRBJ2-1; tentatively, D is TRBD2 (6 bases). Trimming removed 1 base from V and 7 bases from J, with 9 bases in between. This CDR3 is 13 amino acids long. CDR1 is SGHDT, CDR2 YYEEEE, per germline. CDR3 DNA: TGTGCCAGCAGCTTGTTCCGGGAGAATGAGCAGTTCTTC. This translates into CASSLFRENEQFF.

This chain joins TRBV7-6 and TRBJ2-7, with TRBD2 matching 10 bases. Germline CDR1 reads SGHVS; CDR2 reads FNYEAQ. Trimming cost V 5 bases and J 3 bases; bases outside gene matches: 7. The CDR3 runs to 15 residues. DNA of the CDR3: TGTGCCAGCAGCCGTAGCGGGGGGTCCTTCTACGAGCAGTACTTC. Encoded protein: CASSRSGGSFYEQYF.

The J gene is TRBJ2-1, the V gene TRBV5-1, with 7 positions matching TRBD2. V lost 7 bases, J lost 5 bases, and 6 bases stayed unmatched. Per germline, CDR1 SGHRS and CDR2 YFSETQ. The CDR3 sequence is 13 residues long. The CDR3 loop reads CASRTSADNEQFF. The CDR3 nucleotides read TGCGCCAGCCGCACTAGCGCCGACAATGAGCAGTTCTTC.

This chain uses TRBV4-2 with TRBJ2-7; TRBD2 matches at 9 bases. Germline trimming cut 2 bases from V and 6 bases from J; bases unmatched to any gene: 8. Germline V gene lookup returns CDR1 LGHNA and CDR2 YNFKEQ. The CDR3 has 15 residues. The CDR3 coding sequence is TGTGCCAGCAGCCAAAGCGGCGGGAGGGGGCGCGAGCAGTACTTC. Protein: CASSQSGGRGREQYF.

The chain carries TRBV10-1 and TRBJ2-3, with 7 bases fitting TRBD2. Per the germline V gene, CDR1 is WNHNN and CDR2 is SYGVQD (reference sequence). The CDR3 consists of 13 residues. Unmatched junction bases numbered 6, after V lost 6 bases and J lost 6 bases. The CDR3, as DNA: TGCGCCAGCAGCGTGGGGGGGACGGATACGCAGTATTTT. Translation gives CASSVGGTDTQYF.